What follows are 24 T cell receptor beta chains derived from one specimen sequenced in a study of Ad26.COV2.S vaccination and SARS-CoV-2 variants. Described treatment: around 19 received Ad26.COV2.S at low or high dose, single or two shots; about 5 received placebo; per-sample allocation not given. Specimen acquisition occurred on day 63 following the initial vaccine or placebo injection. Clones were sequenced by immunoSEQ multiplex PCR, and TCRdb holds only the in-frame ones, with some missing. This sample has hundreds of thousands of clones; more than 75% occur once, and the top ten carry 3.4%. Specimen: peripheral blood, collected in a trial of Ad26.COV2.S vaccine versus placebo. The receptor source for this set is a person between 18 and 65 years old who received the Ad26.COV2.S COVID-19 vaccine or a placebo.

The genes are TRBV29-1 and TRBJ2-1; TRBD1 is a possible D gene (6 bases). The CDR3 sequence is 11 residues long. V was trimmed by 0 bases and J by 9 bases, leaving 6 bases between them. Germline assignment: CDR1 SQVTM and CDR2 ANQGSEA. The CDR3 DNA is TGCAGCGTTGAAGAAGGGGGTGAGCAGTTCTTC. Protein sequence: CSVEEGGEQFF.

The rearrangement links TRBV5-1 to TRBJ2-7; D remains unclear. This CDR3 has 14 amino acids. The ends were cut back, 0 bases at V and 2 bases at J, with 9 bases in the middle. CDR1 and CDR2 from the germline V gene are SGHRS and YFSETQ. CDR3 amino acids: CASSLEAGTYEQYF. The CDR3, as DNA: TGCGCCAGCAGCTTGGAGGCAGGTACCTACGAGCAGTACTTC. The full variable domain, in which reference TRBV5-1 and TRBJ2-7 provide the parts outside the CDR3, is KAGVTQTPRYLIKTRGQQVTLSCSPISGHRSVSWYQQTPGQGLQFLFEYFSETQRNKGNFPGRFSGRQFSNSRSEMNVSTLELGDSALYLCASSLEAGTYEQYFGPGTRLTVT.

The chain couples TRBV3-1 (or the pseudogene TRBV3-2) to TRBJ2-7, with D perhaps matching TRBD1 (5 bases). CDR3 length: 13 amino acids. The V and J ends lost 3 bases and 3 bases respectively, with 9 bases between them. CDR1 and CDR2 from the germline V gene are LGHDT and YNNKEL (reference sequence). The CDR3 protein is CASSHAGLYEQYF. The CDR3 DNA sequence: TGTGCCAGCAGCCACGCAGGGCTCTACGAGCAGTACTTC.

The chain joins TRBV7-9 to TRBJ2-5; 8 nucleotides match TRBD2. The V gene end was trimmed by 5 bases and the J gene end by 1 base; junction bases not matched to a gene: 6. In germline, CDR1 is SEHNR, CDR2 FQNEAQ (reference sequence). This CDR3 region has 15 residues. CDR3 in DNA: TGTGCCAGCAGCGCCAGCGGGGGACTCCAAGAGACCCAGTACTTC. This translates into CASSASGGLQETQYF.

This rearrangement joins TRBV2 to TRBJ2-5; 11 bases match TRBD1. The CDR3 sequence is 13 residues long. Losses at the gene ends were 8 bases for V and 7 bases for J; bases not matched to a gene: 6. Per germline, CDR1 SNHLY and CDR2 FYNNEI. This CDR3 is CASGTGGYGTQYF. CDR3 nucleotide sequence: TGTGCCAGCGGGACAGGGGGTTATGGGACCCAGTACTTC.

DNA of the CDR3: TGTGCCAGCAGCCAAGGTTTTCGGAGGGGAGTCCCTGAAGCTTTCTTT. It encodes CASSQGFRRGVPEAFF. This chain links TRBV14 with TRBJ1-1; possible D gene TRBD1, 5 bases. This CDR3 has 16 amino acids. The germline V gene encodes CDR1 SGHDN and CDR2 FVKESK. V lost 1 base and J 6 bases, leaving 18 bases between the germline ends. The full variable domain, completed using reference TRBV14 and TRBJ1-1, is EAGVTQFPSHSVIEKGQTVTLRCDPISGHDNLYWYRRVMGKEIKFLLHFVKESKQDESGMPNNRFLAERTGGTYSTLKVQPAELEDSGVYFCASSQGFRRGVPEAFFGQGTRLTVV.

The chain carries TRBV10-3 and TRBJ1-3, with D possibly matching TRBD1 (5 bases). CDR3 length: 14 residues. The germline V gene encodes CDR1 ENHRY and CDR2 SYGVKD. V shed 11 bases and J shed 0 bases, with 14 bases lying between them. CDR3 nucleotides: TGTGCCGCAATAACAGGCCGCTCTGGAAACACCATATATTTT. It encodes CAAITGRSGNTIYF.

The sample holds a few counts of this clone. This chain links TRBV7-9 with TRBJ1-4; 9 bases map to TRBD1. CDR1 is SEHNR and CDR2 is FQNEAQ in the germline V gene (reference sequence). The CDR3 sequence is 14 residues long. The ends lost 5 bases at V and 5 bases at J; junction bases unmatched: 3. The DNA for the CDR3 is TGTGCCAGCAGCGGGGGGACAGGGAATGAAAAACTGTTTTTT. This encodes CASSGGTGNEKLFF.

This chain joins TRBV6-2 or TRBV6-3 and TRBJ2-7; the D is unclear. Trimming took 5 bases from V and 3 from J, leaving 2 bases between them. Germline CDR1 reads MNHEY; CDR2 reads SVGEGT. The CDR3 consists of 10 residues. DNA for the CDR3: TGTGCCAGCAGTAACTACGAGCAGTACTTC. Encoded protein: CASSNYEQYF.

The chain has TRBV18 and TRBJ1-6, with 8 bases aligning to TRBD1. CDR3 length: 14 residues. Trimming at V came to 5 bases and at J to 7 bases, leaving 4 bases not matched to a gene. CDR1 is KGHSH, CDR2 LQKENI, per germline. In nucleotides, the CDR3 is TGTGCCAGCTCAACAGGGGGGGTCAATTCACCCCTCCACTTT. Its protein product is CASSTGGVNSPLHF.

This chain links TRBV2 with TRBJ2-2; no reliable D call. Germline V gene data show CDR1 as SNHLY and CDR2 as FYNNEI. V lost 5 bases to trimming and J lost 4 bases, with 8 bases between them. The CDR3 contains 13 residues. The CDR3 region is CASSSLSTGELFF. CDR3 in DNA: TGTGCCAGCAGTTCTCTCAGCACCGGGGAGCTGTTTTTT.

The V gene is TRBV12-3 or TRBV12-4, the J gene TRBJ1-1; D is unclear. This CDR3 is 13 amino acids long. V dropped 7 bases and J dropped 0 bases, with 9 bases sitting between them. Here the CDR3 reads CASTKIMNTEAFF. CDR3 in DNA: TGTGCCAGCACCAAGATCATGAACACTGAAGCTTTCTTT.

In nucleotides, the CDR3 is TGTGCCTGGGGGCGGGGGAAGGAGACCCAGTACTTC. Translated: CAWGRGKETQYF. The chain couples TRBV30 to TRBJ2-5, with 7 bases matching TRBD2. The germline gives CDR1 GTSNPN, CDR2 SVGIG (reference sequence). The CDR3 totals 12 residues. V lost 5 bases to trimming and J lost 5 bases; unmatched junction nucleotides: 5.

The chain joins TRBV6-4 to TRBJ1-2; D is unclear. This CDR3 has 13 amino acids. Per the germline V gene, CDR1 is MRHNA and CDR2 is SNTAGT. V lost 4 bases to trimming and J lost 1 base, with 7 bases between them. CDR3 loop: CASSVSFNYGYTF. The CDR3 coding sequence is TGTGCCAGCAGTGTTTCCTTTAACTATGGCTACACCTTC.

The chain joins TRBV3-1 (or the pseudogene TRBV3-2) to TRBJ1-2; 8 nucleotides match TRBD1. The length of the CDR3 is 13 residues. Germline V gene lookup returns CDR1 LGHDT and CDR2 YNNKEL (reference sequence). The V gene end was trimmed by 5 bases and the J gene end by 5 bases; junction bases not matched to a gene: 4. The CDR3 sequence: CASSAQGGYGYTF. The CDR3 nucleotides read TGTGCCAGCAGCGCACAGGGGGGTTATGGCTACACCTTC.

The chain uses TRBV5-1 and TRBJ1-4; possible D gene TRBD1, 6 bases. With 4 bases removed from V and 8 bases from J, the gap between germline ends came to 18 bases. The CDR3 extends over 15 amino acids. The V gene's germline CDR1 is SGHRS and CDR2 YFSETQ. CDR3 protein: CASSRDNTSGEKLFF. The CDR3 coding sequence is TGCGCCAGCAGCAGGGACAACACAAGCGGGGAAAAACTGTTTTTT.

CDR3 sequence: CASSSQRGPGSGELFF. The CDR3 DNA reads TGCGCCAGCAGTTCCCAGCGGGGGCCAGGGAGCGGGGAGCTGTTTTTT. The chain employs TRBV5-1 and TRBJ2-2; TRBD2 agrees at 8 bases. Germline V lookup: CDR1 SGHRS, CDR2 YFSETQ. V shed 5 bases and J 7 bases; nucleotides not matched to a gene: 13. The CDR3 is made up of 16 amino acids.

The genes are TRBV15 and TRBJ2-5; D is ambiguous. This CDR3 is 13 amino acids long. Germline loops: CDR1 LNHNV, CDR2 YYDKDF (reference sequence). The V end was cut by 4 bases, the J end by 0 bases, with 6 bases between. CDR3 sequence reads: CATSTRNQETQYF. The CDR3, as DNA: TGTGCCACCAGCACCAGAAACCAAGAGACCCAGTACTTC. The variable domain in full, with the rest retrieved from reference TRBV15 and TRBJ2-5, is DAMVIQNPRYQVTQFGKPVTLSCSQTLNHNVMYWYQQKSSQAPKLLFHYYDKDFNNEADTPDNFQSRRPNTSFCFLDIRSPGLGDTAMYLCATSTRNQETQYFGPGTRLLVL.

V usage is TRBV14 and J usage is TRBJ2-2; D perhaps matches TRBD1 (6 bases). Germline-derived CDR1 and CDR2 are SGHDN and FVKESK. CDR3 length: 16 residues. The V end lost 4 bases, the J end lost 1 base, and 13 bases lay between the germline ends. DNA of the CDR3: TGTGCCAGCAGCCTTATAACAGGGCGGAACACCGGGGAGCTGTTTTTT. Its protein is CASSLITGRNTGELFF.

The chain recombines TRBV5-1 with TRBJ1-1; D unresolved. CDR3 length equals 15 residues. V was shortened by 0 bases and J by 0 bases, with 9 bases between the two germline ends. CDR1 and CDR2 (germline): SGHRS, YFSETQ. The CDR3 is CASSLDSFMNTEAFF. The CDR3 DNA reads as TGCGCCAGCAGCTTGGACAGCTTTATGAACACTGAAGCTTTCTTT.

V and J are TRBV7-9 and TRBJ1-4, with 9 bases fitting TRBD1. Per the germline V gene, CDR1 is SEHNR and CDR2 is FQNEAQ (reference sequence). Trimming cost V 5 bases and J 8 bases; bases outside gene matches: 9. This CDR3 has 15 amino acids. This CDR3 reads CASSESRTGVEKLFF. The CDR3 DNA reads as TGTGCCAGCAGCGAGTCGAGGACAGGGGTCGAAAAACTGTTTTTT.

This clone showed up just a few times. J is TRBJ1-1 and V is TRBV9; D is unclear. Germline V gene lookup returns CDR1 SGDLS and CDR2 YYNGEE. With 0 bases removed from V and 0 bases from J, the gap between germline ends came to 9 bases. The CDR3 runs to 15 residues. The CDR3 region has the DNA TGTGCCAGCAGCGTAGGAACAACAATGAACACTGAAGCTTTCTTT. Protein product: CASSVGTTMNTEAFF.

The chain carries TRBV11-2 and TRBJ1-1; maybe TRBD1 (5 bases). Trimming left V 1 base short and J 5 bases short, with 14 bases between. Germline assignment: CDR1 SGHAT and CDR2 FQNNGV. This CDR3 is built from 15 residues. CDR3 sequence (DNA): TGTGCCAGCAGCTTAGGCCGGGCGGCAGGGACTGAAGCTTTCTTT. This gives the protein CASSLGRAAGTEAFF.

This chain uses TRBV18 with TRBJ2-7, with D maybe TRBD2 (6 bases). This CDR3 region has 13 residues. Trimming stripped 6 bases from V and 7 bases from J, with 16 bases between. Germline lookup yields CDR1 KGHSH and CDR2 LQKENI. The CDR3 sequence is CASSPGSGREQYF. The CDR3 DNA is TGTGCCAGCTCCCCGGGTAGCGGTAGGGAGCAGTACTTC. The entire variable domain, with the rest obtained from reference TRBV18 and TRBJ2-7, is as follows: NAGVMQNPRHLVRRRGQEARLRCSPMKGHSHVYWYRQLPEEGLKFMVYLQKENIIDESGMPKERFSAEFPKEGPSILRIQQVVRGDSAAYFCASSPGSGREQYFGPGTRLTVT.